Shown below are 4 T cell receptor beta chains from a single sample sequenced in a study of vaccination and CD4 T cells after COVID-19. The treatment: approximately nine-day PBMC culture with coronavirus spike peptide pools or control peptides (ViraFEST assay). Sequencing of cultured CD4+ T cell DNA used the Oncomine TCR Beta short-read assay. TCRdb analysed the PCR reads with MiXCR anew, one entry per CDR3 protein. The profile shows some 10,000 distinct CDR3 sequences, approximately 48% of them singletons. For these receptors, no antigen is known. Input material: CD4+ T cells from blood, cultured in vitro. Receptors were obtained from a human donor who had recovered from COVID-19.

In its sample, this clonotype was seen a few times. This chain joins TRBV2 and TRBJ2-1; D uncertain. Germline CDR1 reads SNHLY; CDR2 reads FYNNEI. With 4 bases removed from V and 0 bases from J, the gap between germline ends came to 10 bases. CDR3 size: 15 residues. CDR3 nucleotides: TGTGCCAGCAGTGTTGCCCTTAGCTCCTACAATGAGCAGTTCTTC. This encodes CASSVALSSYNEQFF.

CDR3 DNA: TGCAGTGCTAGAGTGGGGGGCACTAACTATGGCTACACCTTC. It codes for CSARVGGTNYGYTF. This chain links TRBV20-1 with TRBJ1-2; TRBD1 might be the D (6 bases). V lost 1 base, J lost 0 bases, and 9 bases lay in between. Looked up from germline, CDR1 is DFQATT and CDR2 is SNEGSKA (reference sequence). The CDR3 is made up of 14 amino acids.

About this clonotype: No conserved phenylalanine or tryptophan is present at the end of the CDR3, so a read error is the likely explanation. V is TRBV6-1 and J is TRBJ1-1; 7 bases match TRBD1. CDR3 length: 15 residues. Germline CDR1 reads MNHNS; CDR2 reads SASEGT. Trimming at V came to 10 bases and at J to 5 bases, leaving 16 bases not matched to a gene. In DNA form, the CDR3 reads TGTGCCACCCAGATAGGGGGCGAGATTGGGACTGAAGCTTTCTAT. As protein: CATQIGGEIGTEAFY.

The rearrangement links TRBV10-2 to TRBJ1-6; possible D gene TRBD1, 5 bases. The CDR3 spans 16 residues. CDR1 and CDR2 from the germline V gene are WSHSY and SAAADI. V gave up 2 bases and J gave up 10 bases, with 18 bases separating them. Here the CDR3 reads CASSELGAGTFSPLHF. CDR3 DNA sequence: TGCGCCAGCAGTGAGCTAGGGGCGGGGACTTTCTCACCCCTCCACTTT.